The sequence of this TCR beta chain was determined in a study of technical replicates of blood from four donors. V shed 3 bases, J shed 0 bases, and the junction held 5 bases outside the gene matches. The CDR3 spans 17 residues. CDR1 is MGHRA and CDR2 is YSYEKL in the germline V gene. Some clones are missing from TCRdb's copy, which holds only in-frame ones; the method was immunoSEQ multiplex PCR. The sample contains about 56,000 clones, roughly 96% of which appear only once. This sequence originates from a human donor in good health. Some clones in this sample may be carry-over from other donors' samples. Sequenced input: PBMCs. The J gene is TRBJ2-3, the V gene TRBV4-1, with 11 bases aligning to TRBD2. The CDR3 DNA reads as TGCGCCAGCAGCCATCCGCTAGCGGGGGGTAGCACAGATACGCAGTATTTT. The encoded protein is CASSHPLAGGSTDTQYF.